This T cell receptor (beta chain) was recovered during a study of technical replicates of blood from a handful of donors. The assay was immunoSEQ multiplex PCR, and TCRdb's table has in-frame clones only and misses some. The sample has tens of thousands of clones; 91% are singletons. V was trimmed by 4 bases and J by 7 bases, leaving 14 bases between them. The CDR3 has 14 amino acids. CDR1 is MNHNS, CDR2 SASEGT, per germline. This rearrangement joins TRBV6-1 to TRBJ1-5; D is possibly TRBD1 (6 bases). What was sequenced was T cells isolated from PBMCs. The TCR sequence derives from a human donor in good health. Some clones in this sample may be carry-over from other donors' samples. CDR3 loop: CASSVSGTGQPQHF. The CDR3 DNA reads as TGTGCCAGCAGTGTTTCGGGTACAGGGCAGCCCCAGCATTTT.